What follows are 13 T cell receptor beta chains derived from one specimen sequenced in a study of OX40 agonist ivuxolimab in advanced cancers. Sequencing used immunoSEQ multiplex PCR; TCRdb keeps in-frame clones, though not all of them. The table shows around 80,000 clones, with approximately 86% occurring only once. The source material was CD4+ or CD8+ T cells sorted from blood, sampled in a trial of the OX40 agonist ivuxolimab. The receptors were sampled from an adult with an advanced solid tumor such as melanoma, head and neck, liver or kidney cancer.

This clone was counted a few times. The rearrangement links TRBV19 to TRBJ2-5; D is possibly TRBD1 (6 bases). This CDR3 spans 13 amino acids. Germline CDR1 is LNHDA and CDR2 is SQIVND (reference sequence). V was cut by 4 bases and J by 4 bases, with 10 bases left in between. CDR3 in DNA: TGTGCCAGTAGTACTTGGGGGCGAGAGACCCAGTACTTC. It is translated as CASSTWGRETQYF.

This rearrangement joins TRBV18 to TRBJ1-1, with a tentative D call TRBD1 (6 bases). Germline V CDR1 and CDR2: KGHSH, LQKENI. Trimming removed 4 bases at V and 1 base at J, with 19 bases between. The CDR3 runs to 17 residues. The chain's CDR3 is CASSRGEVQGANTEAFF. Here the CDR3 DNA reads TGTGCCAGCTCACGCGGAGAGGTACAGGGAGCGAACACTGAAGCTTTCTTT.

This clone has just a few counts. The chain uses TRBV19 and TRBJ1-6; D might be TRBD1 (6 bases). V shed 10 bases and J shed 3 bases, with 16 bases lying between them. The CDR3 spans 15 residues. CDR1 and CDR2 from the germline V gene are LNHDA and SQIVND (reference sequence). CDR3 protein: CATRSGGDYNSPLHF. The CDR3 DNA reads as TGTGCCACCAGAAGCGGGGGCGACTATAATTCACCCCTCCACTTT.

The chain is built from TRBV7-9 and TRBJ2-3; possible D gene TRBD2, 7 bases. The CDR3 has 14 residues. Germline values: CDR1 SEHNR, CDR2 FQNEAQ (reference sequence). V lost 10 bases, J lost 4 bases, and 18 bases lay in between. CDR3: CATTFGGAADTQYF. In DNA form, the CDR3 reads TGTGCCACGACCTTTGGGGGGGCAGCAGATACGCAGTATTTT.

The CDR3: CSVESGGYGYTF. The CDR3 nucleotides are TGCAGCGTTGAGTCAGGGGGGTATGGCTACACCTTC. The chain recombines TRBV29-1 with TRBJ1-2; 7 nucleotides agree with TRBD1. Trimming cost V 3 bases and J 5 bases; bases outside gene matches: 3. This CDR3 is 12 amino acids long. Germline V gene sequence: CDR1 SQVTM, CDR2 ANQGSEA.

The rearrangement links TRBV7-8 to TRBJ2-3; D possibly corresponds to TRBD1 (6 bases). The V end lost 5 bases, the J end lost 7 bases, and 13 bases lay between the germline ends. Germline loops: CDR1 SGHVS, CDR2 FQNEAQ. The CDR3 sequence is 13 residues long. CDR3 loop: CASSRTTGNTQYF. The DNA for the CDR3 is TGTGCCAGCAGCAGAACCACAGGGAATACGCAGTATTTT.

The rearrangement uses TRBV15 and TRBJ2-6; D not certain. The V gene's germline CDR1 is LNHNV and CDR2 YYDKDF (reference sequence). The CDR3 sequence is 18 residues long. V was shortened by 1 base and J by 0 bases, with 13 bases between the two germline ends. The CDR3 region has the DNA TGTGCCACCAGCAGAGGGGTAGGGATGAGCTCTGGGGCCAACGTCCTGACTTTC. It encodes CATSRGVGMSSGANVLTF.

The rearrangement links TRBV9 to TRBJ1-5; 7 bases align to TRBD1. The germline gives CDR1 SGDLS, CDR2 YYNGEE. The CDR3 loop spans 15 amino acids. J gave up 6 bases and V 0 bases, and 6 bases lay outside the gene matches. This CDR3 is CASSVEDRETQPQHF. Written as DNA, the CDR3 is TGTGCCAGCAGCGTAGAAGACAGGGAGACTCAGCCCCAGCATTTT.

The DNA for the CDR3 is TGTGCCAGCAGTCCGGGAGGGGGCCCTTCCTACGAGCAGTACGTC. Translated: CASSPGGGPSYEQYV. The chain uses TRBV6-5 and TRBJ2-7, with D perhaps matching TRBD2 (8 bases). Germline V gene sequence: CDR1 MNHEY, CDR2 SVGAGI. V was cut by 5 bases and J by 1 base, with 15 bases left in between. This CDR3 is 15 amino acids long.

This chain joins TRBV25-1 and TRBJ2-5; 11 bases map to TRBD1. Per the germline V gene, CDR1 is MGHDK and CDR2 is SYGVNS. This CDR3 region has 15 residues. Trimming took 4 bases from V and 7 from J; bases not matched to a gene: 8. This CDR3 reads CASSVTGTGGGTQYF. For the CDR3, the DNA is TGTGCCAGCAGTGTCACCGGGACAGGGGGAGGGACCCAGTACTTC.

The chain joins TRBV18 to TRBJ2-6, with D perhaps matching TRBD2 (6 bases). CDR1 and CDR2 from the germline V gene are KGHSH and LQKENI. V lost 0 bases to trimming and J lost 4 bases, with 10 bases between them. The CDR3 totals 16 residues. This CDR3 reads CASSPPGGAGANVLTF. CDR3 sequence (DNA): TGTGCCAGCTCACCACCCGGGGGAGCGGGGGCCAACGTCCTGACTTTC.

V gene TRBV6-6 combines with J gene TRBJ1-2, with no clear D. CDR3 length: 12 residues. Per the germline V gene, CDR1 is MNHNY and CDR2 is SVGAGI (reference sequence). V lost 7 bases and J lost 5, with 11 bases in between. CDR3 DNA sequence: TGTGCCAGCAATCCCGGCCTTTATGGCTACACCTTC. The encoded protein is CASNPGLYGYTF.

This rearrangement joins TRBV6-5 to TRBJ1-3; D call uncertain. Germline assignment: CDR1 MNHEY and CDR2 SVGAGI. The ends were cut back, 0 bases at V and 4 bases at J, with 10 bases in the middle. This CDR3 spans 15 amino acids. The CDR3 bases are TGTGCCAGCAGTTACTCGATTGGCGAAGGAAACACCATATATTTT. It yields the protein CASSYSIGEGNTIYF.